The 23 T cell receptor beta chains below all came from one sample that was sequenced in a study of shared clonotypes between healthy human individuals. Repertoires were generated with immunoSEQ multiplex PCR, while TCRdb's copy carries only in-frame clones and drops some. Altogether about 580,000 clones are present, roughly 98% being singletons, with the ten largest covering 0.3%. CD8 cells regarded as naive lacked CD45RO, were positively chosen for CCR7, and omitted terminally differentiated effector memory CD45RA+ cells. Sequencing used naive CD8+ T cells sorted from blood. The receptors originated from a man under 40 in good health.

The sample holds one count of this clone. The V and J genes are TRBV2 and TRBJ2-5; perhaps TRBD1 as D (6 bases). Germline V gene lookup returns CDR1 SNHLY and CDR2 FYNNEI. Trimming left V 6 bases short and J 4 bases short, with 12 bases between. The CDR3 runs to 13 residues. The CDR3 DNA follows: TGTGCCAGCAGAAACAGGGTGGGAGAGACCCAGTACTTC. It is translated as CASRNRVGETQYF.

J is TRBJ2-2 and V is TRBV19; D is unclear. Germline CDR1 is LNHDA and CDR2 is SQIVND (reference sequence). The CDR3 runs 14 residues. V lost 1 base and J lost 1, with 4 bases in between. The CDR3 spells CASSIGQNTGELFF. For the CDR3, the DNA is TGTGCCAGTAGTATAGGGCAGAACACCGGGGAGCTGTTTTTT.

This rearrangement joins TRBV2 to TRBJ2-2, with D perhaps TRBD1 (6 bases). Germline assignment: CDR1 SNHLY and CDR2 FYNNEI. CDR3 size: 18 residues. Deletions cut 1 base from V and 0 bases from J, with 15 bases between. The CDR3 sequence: CASSEVRIGTTNTGELFF. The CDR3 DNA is TGTGCCAGCAGTGAAGTGCGGATTGGGACAACGAACACCGGGGAGCTGTTTTTT.

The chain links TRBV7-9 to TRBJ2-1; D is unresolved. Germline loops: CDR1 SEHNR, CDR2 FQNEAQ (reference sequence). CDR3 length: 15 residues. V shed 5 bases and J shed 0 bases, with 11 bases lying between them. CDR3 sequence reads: CASSPNPPSYNEQFF. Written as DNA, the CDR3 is TGTGCCAGCAGCCCGAACCCTCCCTCCTACAATGAGCAGTTCTTC. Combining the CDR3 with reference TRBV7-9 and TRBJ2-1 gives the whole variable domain DTGVSQNPRHKITKRGQNVTFRCDPISEHNRLYWYRQTLGQGPEFLTYFQNEAQLEKSRLLSDRFSAERPKGSFSTLEIQRTEQGDSAMYLCASSPNPPSYNEQFFGPGTRLTVL.

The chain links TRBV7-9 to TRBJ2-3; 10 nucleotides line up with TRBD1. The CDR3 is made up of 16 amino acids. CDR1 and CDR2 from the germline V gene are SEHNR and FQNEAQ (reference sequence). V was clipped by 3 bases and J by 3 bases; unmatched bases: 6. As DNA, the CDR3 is TGTGCCAGCAGCTTTTTCGCGGGACAGGGGACAGATACGCAGTATTTT. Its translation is CASSFFAGQGTDTQYF.

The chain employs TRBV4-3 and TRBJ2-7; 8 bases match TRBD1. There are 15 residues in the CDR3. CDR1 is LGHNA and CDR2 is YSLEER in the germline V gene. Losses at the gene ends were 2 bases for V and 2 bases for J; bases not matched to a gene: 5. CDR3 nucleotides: TGCGCCAGCAGCCAATTGACAGGGGAAACCTACGAGCAGTACTTC. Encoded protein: CASSQLTGETYEQYF.

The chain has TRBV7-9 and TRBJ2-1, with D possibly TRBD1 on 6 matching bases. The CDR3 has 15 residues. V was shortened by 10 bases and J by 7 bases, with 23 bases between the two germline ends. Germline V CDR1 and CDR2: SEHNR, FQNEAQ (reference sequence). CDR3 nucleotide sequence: TGTGCCACCACCCCTAAGGCAGGGGTGGGGAATGAGCAGTTCTTC. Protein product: CATTPKAGVGNEQFF.

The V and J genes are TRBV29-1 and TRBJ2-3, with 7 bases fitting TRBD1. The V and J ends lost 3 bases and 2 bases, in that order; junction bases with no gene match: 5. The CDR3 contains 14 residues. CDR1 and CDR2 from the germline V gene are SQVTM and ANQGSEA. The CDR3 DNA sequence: TGCAGCGTTGACGGGGACAGATACACAGATACGCAGTATTTT. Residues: CSVDGDRYTDTQYF.

The CDR3 sequence: CAWSEQGYEQYF. DNA of the CDR3: TGTGCCTGGAGTGAACAGGGCTACGAGCAGTACTTC. The chain is built from TRBV30 and TRBJ2-7; D possibly corresponds to TRBD1 (6 bases). CDR3 length equals 12 residues. V was pared by 1 base and J by 3 bases, with 7 bases between. From germline, CDR1 is GTSNPN and CDR2 SVGIG (reference sequence).

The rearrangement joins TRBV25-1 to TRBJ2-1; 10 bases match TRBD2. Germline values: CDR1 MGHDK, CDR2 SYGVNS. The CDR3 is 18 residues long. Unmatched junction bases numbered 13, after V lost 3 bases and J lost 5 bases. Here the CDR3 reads CASSDLYSSSGSNNEQFF. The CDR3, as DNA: TGTGCCAGCAGTGATCTTTATTCTTCTAGCGGGAGCAACAATGAGCAGTTCTTC.

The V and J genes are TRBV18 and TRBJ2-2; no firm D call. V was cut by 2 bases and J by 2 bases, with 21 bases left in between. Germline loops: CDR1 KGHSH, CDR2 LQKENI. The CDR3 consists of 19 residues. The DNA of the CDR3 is TGTGCCAGCTCACCATCACTTCAATCAGCATTAGAAAACACCGGGGAGCTGTTTTTT. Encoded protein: CASSPSLQSALENTGELFF.

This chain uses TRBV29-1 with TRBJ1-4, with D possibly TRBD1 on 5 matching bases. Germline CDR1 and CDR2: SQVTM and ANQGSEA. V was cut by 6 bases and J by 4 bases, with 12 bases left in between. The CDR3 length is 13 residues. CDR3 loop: CSVWGSNNEKLFF. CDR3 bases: TGCAGCGTGTGGGGCAGTAATAATGAAAAACTGTTTTTT.

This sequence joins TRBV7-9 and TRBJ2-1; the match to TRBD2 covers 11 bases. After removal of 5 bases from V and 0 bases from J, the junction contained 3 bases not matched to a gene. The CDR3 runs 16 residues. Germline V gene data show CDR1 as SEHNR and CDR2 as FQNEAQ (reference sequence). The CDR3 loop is CASSRLAGSSYNEQFF. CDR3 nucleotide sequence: TGTGCCAGCAGCCGACTAGCGGGAAGCTCCTACAATGAGCAGTTCTTC.

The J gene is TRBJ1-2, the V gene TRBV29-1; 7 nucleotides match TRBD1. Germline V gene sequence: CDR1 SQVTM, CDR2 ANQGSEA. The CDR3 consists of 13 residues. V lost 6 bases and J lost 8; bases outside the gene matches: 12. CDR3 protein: CSVIGRDSDGYTF. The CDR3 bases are TGCAGCGTGATAGGGCGGGACAGTGACGGCTACACCTTC.

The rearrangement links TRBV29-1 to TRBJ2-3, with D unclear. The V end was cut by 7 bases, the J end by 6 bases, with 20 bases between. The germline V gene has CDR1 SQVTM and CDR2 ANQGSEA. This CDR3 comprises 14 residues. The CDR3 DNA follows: TGCAGCGCCCAAAAAGGACCAACCGGGGATACGCAGTATTTT. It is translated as CSAQKGPTGDTQYF.

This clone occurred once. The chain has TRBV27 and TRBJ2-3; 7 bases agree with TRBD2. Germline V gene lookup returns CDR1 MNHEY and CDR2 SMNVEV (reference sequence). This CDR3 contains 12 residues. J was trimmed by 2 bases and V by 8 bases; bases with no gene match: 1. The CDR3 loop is CASGRVTDTQYF. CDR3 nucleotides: TGTGCCAGCGGGAGGGTCACAGATACGCAGTATTTT.

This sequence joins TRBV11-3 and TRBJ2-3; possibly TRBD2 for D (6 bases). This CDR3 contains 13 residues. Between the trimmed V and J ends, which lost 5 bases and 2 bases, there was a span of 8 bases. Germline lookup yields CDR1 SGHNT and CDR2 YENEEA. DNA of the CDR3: TGTGCCAGCAGCCGCGGGACCACAGATACGCAGTATTTT. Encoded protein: CASSRGTTDTQYF.

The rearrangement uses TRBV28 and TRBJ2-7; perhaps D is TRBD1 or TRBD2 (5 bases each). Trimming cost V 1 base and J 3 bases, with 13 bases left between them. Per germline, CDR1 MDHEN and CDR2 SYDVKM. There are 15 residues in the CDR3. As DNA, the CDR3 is TGTGCCAGCAGTTTATATGGGGACCGAGACTACGAGCAGTACTTC. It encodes CASSLYGDRDYEQYF.

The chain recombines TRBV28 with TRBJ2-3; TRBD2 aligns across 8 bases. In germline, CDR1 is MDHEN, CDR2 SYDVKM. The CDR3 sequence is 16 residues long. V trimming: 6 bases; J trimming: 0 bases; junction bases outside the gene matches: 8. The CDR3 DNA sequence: TGTGCCAGCAGGCTTGATAGCGGGACTAGCACAGATACGCAGTATTTT. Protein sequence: CASRLDSGTSTDTQYF.

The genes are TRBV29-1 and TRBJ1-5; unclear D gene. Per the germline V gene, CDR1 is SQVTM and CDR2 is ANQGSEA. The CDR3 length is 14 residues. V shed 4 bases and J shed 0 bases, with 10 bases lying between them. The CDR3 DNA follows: TGCAGCGTTGTTTTGGGGAATAGCAATCAGCCCCAGCATTTT. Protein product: CSVVLGNSNQPQHF.

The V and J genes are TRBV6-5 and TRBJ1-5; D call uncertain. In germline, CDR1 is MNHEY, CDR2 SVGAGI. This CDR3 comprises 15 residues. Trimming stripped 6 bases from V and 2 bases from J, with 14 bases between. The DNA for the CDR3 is TGTGCCAGCAGACCAGCAGCGGCCGGCAATCAGCCCCAGCATTTT. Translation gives CASRPAAAGNQPQHF.

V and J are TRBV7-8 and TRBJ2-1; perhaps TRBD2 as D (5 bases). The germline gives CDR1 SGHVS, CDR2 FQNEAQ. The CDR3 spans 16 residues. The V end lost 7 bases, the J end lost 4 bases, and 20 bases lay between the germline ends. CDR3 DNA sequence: TGTGCCAGCACCCAGGTCGGCCTAGCTCGTTACAATGAGCAGTTCTTC. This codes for CASTQVGLARYNEQFF.

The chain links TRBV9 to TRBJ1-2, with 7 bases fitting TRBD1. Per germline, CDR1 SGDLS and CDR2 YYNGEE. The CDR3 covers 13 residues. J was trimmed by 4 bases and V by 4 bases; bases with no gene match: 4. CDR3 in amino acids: CASSPGTAYGYTF. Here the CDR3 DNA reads TGTGCCAGCAGCCCCGGGACAGCCTATGGCTACACCTTC.